This T cell receptor beta chain was captured in a study of T cell responses to AZD1222 COVID-19 vaccine. Study-wide results and limits: Repertoires were collected only later (after the peak T cell response had occurred). Spike-spanning, vaccine-associated CD4 TCRs were dominant at 160-218 and 743-854. Within unmutated variant regions lay the reported targets of nearly half of spike-specific TCRs.

Assay used: immunoSEQ multiplex PCR; TCRdb lists only in-frame clones, some missing. In the table there are 70,000 to 95,000 clones, about nine tenths of which are singletons. Details on this clone: Its antigen is undetermined.

The receptor's source is an adult who received the AZD1222 COVID-19 vaccine. The sequences come from peripheral blood, collected 28 days after the second AZD1222 dose.

The CDR3 nucleotides read TGTGCCAGCAGCCGACAGGGTTACTACGAGCAGTACTTC. Translation gives CASSRQGYYEQYF. The J gene is TRBJ2-7, the V gene TRBV6-5; 7 nucleotides match TRBD1. Looked up from germline, CDR1 is MNHEY and CDR2 is SVGAGI. The CDR3 totals 13 residues. The V gene end was trimmed by 6 bases and the J gene end by 3 bases; junction bases not matched to a gene: 5.